The source of this TCR beta chain is a study of blood T cell repertoires in COVID-19 (dated by TCRdb to the early 2020s). With respect to the entire study: Collaborator samples came from the United States, Italy and Spain and covered acute and convalescent phases of COVID-19. Where available, HLA class I and class II types were obtained from metadata supplied by the sample provider rather than from assay-based typing. The material from the prospective study consisted of cDNA or gDNA derived from T cells, B-cell-depleted T cells, or PBMCs. Samples came from the ongoing ImmuneRACE study (first 160 participants) plus 1,254 subjects from 6 global collaborators. The repertoires were made available in a free public database intended to serve as a resource for research on the immune response to SARS-CoV-2. Nearly every sample came with metadata listing a de-identified subject ID, COVID-19 status, age in years and sex. Subjects who had been exposed to COVID-19, were actively infected with it, or had recovered from it provided the deeply sampled blood TCRbeta repertoires that made up the dataset.

The full study reports these points: The quantity of clinical and demographic metadata differed by source and by participant and was supplied without curation.

For this clone: Its recognized antigen is unknown. It has no much larger one-base neighbor in the sample; base qualities were not kept.

TCRbeta CDR3 regions were amplified from genomic DNA by means of the immunoSEQ Assay, a bias-controlled multiplex PCR. The original pipeline was this. The number of nucleated cells in each sample was estimated by amplification of reference gene primers within the assay. Sequence reads were collapsed and filtered to measure the absolute abundance of every unique TCRbeta CDR3 rearrangement. For each sample, productive Simpson clonality was calculated by taking the square root of Simpson's diversity index across productive rearrangements. TCRdb re-hosts the immuneACCESS table, in-frame sequences only. Its copies lack some clones; in the studies checked, an unresolved V gene accounts for under half of them, and the cause for the rest is not known. The V and J calls and clone size are taken from that table; D and trimming were inferred from the DNA. The sample yields about 87,000 clones; over 70% were counted once. Of the sample, roughly 4.2% falls within the top ten clones.

At the junction V is shortened by 3 bases and J by 6 bases, with 15 bases in between. Looking up the germline V gene (reference sequence) yields CDR1 LNHDA and CDR2 SQIVND. The CDR3 has 15 amino acids, counting the end cysteine and phenylalanine. Only the CDR3 portion is preserved as DNA: 45 bases, with reading frame beginning at the first base. The collaborating institutions used their own protocols to collect whole blood in K2EDTA tubes. Collaborator samples were shipped for TCRbeta analysis as frozen whole blood, isolated PBMCs, or DNA extracted from either sample type. This sequence was found in a woman in her fifties or sixties with acute or convalescent COVID-19. Recombination linked TRBV19 to TRBJ1-5; TRBD1 might be the D gene, on 5 matching bases. The specimen sequenced was peripheral blood. This receptor carries the CDR3 CASSIGGAPSQPQHF. The sequenced DNA: TGTGCCAGTAGTATCGGCGGGGCGCCAAGTCAGCCCCAGCATTTT. The full variable domain, completed from the reference TRBV19 and TRBJ1-5 proteins outside the CDR3, reads DGGITQSPKYLFRKEGQNVTLSCEQNLNHDAMYWYRQDPGQGLRLIYYSQIVNDFQKGDIAEGYSVSREKKESFPLTVTSAQKNPTAFYLCASSIGGAPSQPQHFGDGTRLSIL.